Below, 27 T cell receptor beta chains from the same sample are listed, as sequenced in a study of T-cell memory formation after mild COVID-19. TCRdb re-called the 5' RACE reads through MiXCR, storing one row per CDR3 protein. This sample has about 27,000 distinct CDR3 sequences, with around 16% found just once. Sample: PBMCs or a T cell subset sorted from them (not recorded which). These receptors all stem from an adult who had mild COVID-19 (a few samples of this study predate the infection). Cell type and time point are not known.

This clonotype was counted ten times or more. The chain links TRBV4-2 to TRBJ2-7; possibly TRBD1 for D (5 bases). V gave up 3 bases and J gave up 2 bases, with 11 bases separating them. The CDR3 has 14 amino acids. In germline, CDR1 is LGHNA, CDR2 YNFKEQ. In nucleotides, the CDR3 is TGTGCCAGCAGCCAGAGAAGGACAACCTACGAGCAGTACTTC. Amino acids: CASSQRRTTYEQYF.

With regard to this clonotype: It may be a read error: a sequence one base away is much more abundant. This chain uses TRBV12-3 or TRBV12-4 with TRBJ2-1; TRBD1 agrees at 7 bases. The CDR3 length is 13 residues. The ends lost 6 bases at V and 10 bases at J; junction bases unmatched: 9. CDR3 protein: CASRSLGQREQFF. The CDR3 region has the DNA TGTGCCAGCAGGTCCCTGGGACAGCGAGAGCAGTTCTTC.

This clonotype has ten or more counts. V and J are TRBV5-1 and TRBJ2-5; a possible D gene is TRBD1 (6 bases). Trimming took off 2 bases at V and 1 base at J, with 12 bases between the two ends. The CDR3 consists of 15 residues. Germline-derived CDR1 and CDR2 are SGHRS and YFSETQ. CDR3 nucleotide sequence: TGCGCCAGCAGCTTAGAGGGGGTGGCCCAAGAGACCCAGTACTTC. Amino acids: CASSLEGVAQETQYF.

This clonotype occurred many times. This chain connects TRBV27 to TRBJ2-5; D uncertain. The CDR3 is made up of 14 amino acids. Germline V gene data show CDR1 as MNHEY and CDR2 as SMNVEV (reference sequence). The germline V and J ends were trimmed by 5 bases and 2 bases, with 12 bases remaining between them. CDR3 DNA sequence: TGTGCCAGCAGTCCCACTTTCGGACAAGAGACCCAGTACTTC. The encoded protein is CASSPTFGQETQYF.

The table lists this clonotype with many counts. This chain's CDR3 is CASNPWGQGANIQYF. The DNA for the CDR3 is TGTGCCAGCAACCCCTGGGGACAGGGGGCAAACATTCAGTACTTC. J is TRBJ2-4 and V is TRBV11-2; 12 bases fit TRBD1. In germline, CDR1 is SGHAT, CDR2 FQNNGV. V dropped 7 bases and J dropped 6; count of bases not matched to a gene: 7. There are 15 residues in the CDR3.

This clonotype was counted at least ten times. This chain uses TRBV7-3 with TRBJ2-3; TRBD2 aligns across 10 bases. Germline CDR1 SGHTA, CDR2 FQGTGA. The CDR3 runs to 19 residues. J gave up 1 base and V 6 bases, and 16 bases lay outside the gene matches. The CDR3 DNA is TGTGCCAGCAGTGAAAGAGCGGGGGGGCCGCGTTATGGCACAGATACGCAGTATTTT. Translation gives CASSERAGGPRYGTDTQYF.

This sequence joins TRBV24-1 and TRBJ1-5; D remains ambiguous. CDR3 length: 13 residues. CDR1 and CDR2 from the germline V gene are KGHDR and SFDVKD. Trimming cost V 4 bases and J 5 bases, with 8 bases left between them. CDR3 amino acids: CATSEGRYQPQHF. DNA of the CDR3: TGTGCCACCAGTGAAGGCCGATATCAGCCCCAGCATTTT.

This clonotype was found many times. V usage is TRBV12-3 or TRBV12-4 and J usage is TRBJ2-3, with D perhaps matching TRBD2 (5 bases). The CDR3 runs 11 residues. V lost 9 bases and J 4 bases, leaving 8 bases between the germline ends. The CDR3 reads CASRRSDTQYF. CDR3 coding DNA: TGTGCCAGTCGGAGGTCAGATACGCAGTATTTT.

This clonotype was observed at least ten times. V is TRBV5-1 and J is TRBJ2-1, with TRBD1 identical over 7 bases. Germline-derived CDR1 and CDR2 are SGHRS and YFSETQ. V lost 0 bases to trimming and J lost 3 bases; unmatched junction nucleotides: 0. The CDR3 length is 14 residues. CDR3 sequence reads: CASSLGQGYNEQFF. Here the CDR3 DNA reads TGCGCCAGCAGCTTGGGACAGGGCTACAATGAGCAGTTCTTC.

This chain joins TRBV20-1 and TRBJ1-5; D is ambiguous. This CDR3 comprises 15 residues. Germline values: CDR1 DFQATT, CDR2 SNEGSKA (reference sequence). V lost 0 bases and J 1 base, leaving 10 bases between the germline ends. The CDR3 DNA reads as TGCAGTGCTAGAGAGGCCGGGGAGAGCAATCAGCCCCAGCATTTT. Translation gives CSAREAGESNQPQHF.

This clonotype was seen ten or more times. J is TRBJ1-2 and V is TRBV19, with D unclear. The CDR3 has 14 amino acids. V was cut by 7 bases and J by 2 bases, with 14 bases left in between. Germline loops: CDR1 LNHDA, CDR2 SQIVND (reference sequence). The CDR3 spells CASMTPGENYGYTF. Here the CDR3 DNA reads TGTGCCAGTATGACCCCCGGGGAAAACTATGGCTACACCTTC.

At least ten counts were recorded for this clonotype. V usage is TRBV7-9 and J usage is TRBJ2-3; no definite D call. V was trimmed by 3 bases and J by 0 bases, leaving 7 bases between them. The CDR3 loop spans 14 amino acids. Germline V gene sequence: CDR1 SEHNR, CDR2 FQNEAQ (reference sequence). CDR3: CASSLDHSTDTQYF. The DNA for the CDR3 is TGTGCCAGCAGCTTGGACCATAGCACAGATACGCAGTATTTT.

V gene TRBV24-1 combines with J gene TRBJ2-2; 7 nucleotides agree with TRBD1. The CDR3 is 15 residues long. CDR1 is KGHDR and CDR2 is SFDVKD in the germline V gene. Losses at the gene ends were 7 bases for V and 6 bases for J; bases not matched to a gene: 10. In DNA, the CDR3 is TGTGCCACCAGCCCTTCAGGGGGAAGAGCCGGGGAGCTGTTTTTT. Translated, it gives CATSPSGGRAGELFF.

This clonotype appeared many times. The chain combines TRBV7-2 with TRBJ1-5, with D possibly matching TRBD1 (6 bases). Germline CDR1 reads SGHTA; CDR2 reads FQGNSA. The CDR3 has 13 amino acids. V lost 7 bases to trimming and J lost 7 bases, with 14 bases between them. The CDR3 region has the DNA TGTGCCAGCACGGAGGGGGGGACACAGCCCCAGCATTTT. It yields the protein CASTEGGTQPQHF.

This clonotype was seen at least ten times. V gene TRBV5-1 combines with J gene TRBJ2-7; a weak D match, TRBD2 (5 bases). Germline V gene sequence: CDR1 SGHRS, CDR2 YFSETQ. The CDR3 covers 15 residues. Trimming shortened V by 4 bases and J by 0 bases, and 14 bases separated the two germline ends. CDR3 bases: TGCGCCAGCAGCCCTAGCACTGGAAGCTCCTACGAGCAGTACTTC. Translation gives CASSPSTGSSYEQYF.

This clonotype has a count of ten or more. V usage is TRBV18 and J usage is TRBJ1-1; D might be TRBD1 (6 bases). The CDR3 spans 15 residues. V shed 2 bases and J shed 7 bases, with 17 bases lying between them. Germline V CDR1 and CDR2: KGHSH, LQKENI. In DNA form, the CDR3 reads TGTGCCAGCTCACCAGGGCCAGGGGTAGGTGGTGAAGCTTTCTTT. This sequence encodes CASSPGPGVGGEAFF.

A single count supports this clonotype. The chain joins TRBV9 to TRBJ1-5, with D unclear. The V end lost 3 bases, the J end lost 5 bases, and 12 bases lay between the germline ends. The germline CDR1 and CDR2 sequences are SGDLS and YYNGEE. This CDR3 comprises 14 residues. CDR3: CASSAQDADQPQHF. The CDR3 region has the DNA TGTGCCAGCAGCGCCCAAGATGCCGATCAGCCCCAGCATTTT.

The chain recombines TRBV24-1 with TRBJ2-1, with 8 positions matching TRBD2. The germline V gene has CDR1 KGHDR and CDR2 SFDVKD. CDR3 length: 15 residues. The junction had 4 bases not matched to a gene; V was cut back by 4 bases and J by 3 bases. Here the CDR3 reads CATSDSSGSYNEQFF. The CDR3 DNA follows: TGTGCCACCAGTGACTCCAGCGGGAGCTACAATGAGCAGTTCTTC.

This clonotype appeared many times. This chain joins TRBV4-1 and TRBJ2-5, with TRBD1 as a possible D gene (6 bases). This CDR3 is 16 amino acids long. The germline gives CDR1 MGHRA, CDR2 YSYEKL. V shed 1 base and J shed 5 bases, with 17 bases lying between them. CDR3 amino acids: CASSQAPRGGGETQYF. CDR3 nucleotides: TGCGCCAGCAGCCAAGCCCCTCGAGGGGGTGGGGAGACCCAGTACTTC.

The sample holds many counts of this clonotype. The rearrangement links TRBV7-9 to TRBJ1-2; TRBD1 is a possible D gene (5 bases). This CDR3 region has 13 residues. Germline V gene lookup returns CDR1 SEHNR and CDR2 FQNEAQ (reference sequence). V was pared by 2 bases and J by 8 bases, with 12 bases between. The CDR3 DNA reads TGTGCCAGCAGCTTACGGGCAGGGAACGGCTACACCTTC. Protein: CASSLRAGNGYTF.

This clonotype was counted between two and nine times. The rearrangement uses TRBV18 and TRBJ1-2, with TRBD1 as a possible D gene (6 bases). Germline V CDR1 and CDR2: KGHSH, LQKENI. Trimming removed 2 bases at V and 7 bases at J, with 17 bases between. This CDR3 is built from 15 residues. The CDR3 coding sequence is TGTGCCAGCTCACCAAAAGCAGGGGAGAGAGGTGGCTACACCTTC. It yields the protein CASSPKAGERGGYTF.

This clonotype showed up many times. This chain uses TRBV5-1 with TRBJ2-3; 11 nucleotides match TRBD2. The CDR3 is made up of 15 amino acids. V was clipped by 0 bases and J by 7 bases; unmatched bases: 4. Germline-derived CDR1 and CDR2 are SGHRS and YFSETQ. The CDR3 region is CASSLGLAGPNTQYF. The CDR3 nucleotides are TGCGCCAGCAGCTTGGGACTAGCGGGACCGAATACGCAGTATTTT.

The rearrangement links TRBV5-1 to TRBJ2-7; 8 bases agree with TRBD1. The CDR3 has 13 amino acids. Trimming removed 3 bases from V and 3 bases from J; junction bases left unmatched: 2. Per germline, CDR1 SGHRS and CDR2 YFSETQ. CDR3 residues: CASSSGQGYEQYF. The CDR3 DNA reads TGCGCCAGCAGCTCAGGACAGGGCTACGAGCAGTACTTC.

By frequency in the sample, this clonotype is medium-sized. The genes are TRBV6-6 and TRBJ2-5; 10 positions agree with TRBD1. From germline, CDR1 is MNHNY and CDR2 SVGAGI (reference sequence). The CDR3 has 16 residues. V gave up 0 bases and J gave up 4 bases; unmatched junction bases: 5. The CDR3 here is CASSYSGTGAAETQYF. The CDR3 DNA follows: TGTGCCAGCAGTTACTCCGGGACAGGGGCGGCAGAGACCCAGTACTTC.

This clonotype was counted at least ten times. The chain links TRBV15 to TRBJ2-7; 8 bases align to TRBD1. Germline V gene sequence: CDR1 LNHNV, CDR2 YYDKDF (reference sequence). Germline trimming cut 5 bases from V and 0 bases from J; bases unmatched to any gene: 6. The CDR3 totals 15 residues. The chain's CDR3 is CATSRGTGGSYEQYF. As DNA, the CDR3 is TGTGCCACCAGCCGGGGGACAGGCGGCTCCTACGAGCAGTACTTC.

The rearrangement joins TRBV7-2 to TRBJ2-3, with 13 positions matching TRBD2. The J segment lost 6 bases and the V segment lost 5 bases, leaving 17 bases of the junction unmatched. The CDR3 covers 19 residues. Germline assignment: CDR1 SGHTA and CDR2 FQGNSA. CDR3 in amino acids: CASSPRLAGGLRTGDTQYF. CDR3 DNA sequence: TGTGCCAGCAGCCCAAGACTAGCGGGGGGCCTCCGGACGGGTGATACGCAGTATTTT.

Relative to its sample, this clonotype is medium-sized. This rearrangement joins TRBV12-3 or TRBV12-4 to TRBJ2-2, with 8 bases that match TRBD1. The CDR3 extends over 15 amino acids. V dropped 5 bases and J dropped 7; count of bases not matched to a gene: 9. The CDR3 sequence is CASSPGTGTGGELFF. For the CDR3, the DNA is TGTGCCAGCAGTCCCGGGACAGGTACCGGCGGGGAGCTGTTTTTT.